Presented here are 9 T cell receptor beta chains from one specimen sequenced in a study of T cells after yellow fever vaccination. TCRdb re-called the 5' RACE reads with MiXCR, one entry per CDR3 protein. The repertoire holds about 350,000 distinct CDR3 sequences, with around 10% as singletons. Sequenced material: PBMCs, taken on the day of the first yellow fever vaccination. The source is a man younger than 35 who received the YFV17D yellow fever vaccine.

This clonotype was seen many times. The chain carries TRBV7-9 and TRBJ2-5; D remains unclear. The CDR3 totals 12 residues. In germline, CDR1 is SEHNR, CDR2 FQNEAQ (reference sequence). Trimming stripped 5 bases from V and 0 bases from J, with 4 bases between. The CDR3 nucleotides read TGTGCCAGCAGCACGTACCAAGAGACCCAGTACTTC. Its protein is CASSTYQETQYF.

The chain carries TRBV5-6 and TRBJ2-1; 7 nucleotides align to TRBD2. The V segment lost 2 bases and the J segment 4 bases; nucleotides outside the gene matches: 6. The CDR3 consists of 15 residues. Germline V gene sequence: CDR1 SGHDT, CDR2 YYEEEE. CDR3 coding DNA: TGTGCCAGCAGCTTTACTCTAGCGGATTACAATGAGCAGTTCTTC. Translating gives CASSFTLADYNEQFF.

This chain links TRBV7-2 with TRBJ2-5; D is perhaps TRBD1 (5 bases). Trimming removed 6 bases from V and 4 bases from J, with 9 bases in between. The CDR3 runs 12 residues. Germline V CDR1 and CDR2: SGHTA, FQGNSA. The CDR3 reads CASRDTGETQYF. DNA for the CDR3: TGTGCCAGCAGGGATACAGGAGAGACCCAGTACTTC.

This clonotype has more than one count but fewer than ten. V gene TRBV20-1 combines with J gene TRBJ2-3; D may be TRBD2 (6 bases). V was trimmed by 6 bases and J by 3 bases, leaving 13 bases between them. The CDR3 has 13 amino acids. Germline assignment: CDR1 DFQATT and CDR2 SNEGSKA (reference sequence). In DNA form, the CDR3 reads TGCAGTGCACCCCTTAGCGGTACAGATACGCAGTATTTT. Translating gives CSAPLSGTDTQYF.

This clonotype was detected ten times or more. V usage is TRBV27 and J usage is TRBJ1-2; TRBD1 aligns across 8 bases. Germline-derived CDR1 and CDR2 are MNHEY and SMNVEV (reference sequence). CDR3 length: 13 amino acids. The V gene end was trimmed by 6 bases and the J gene end by 6 bases; junction bases not matched to a gene: 6. CDR3 sequence reads: CASRRTGRDGYTF. DNA of the CDR3: TGTGCCAGCAGGCGGACAGGGAGGGATGGCTACACCTTC.

The chain employs TRBV14 and TRBJ2-3; 15 nucleotides align to TRBD2. The CDR3 covers 23 residues. Trimming took 3 bases from V and 2 from J; bases not matched to a gene: 21. Germline loops: CDR1 SGHDN, CDR2 FVKESK. The CDR3 bases are TGTGCCAGCAGCCATGGGTCGCGTGGGGGGGCCGGGACTAGCGGGGGGACCACAGATACGCAGTATTTT. It is translated as CASSHGSRGGAGTSGGTTDTQYF.

This clonotype was seen a handful of times. The chain links TRBV6-1 to TRBJ1-5; 9 bases line up with TRBD1. The CDR3 spans 14 residues. Germline lookup yields CDR1 MNHNS and CDR2 SASEGT. The junction had 5 bases not matched to a gene; V was cut back by 7 bases and J by 4 bases. CDR3 amino acids: CASTKQGANQPQHF. The CDR3 DNA reads as TGTGCCAGCACCAAACAGGGGGCGAATCAGCCCCAGCATTTT.

The gene calls are TRBV18 and TRBJ2-7, with D perhaps matching TRBD2 (5 bases). The CDR3 is made up of 13 amino acids. V was shortened by 4 bases and J by 4 bases, with 11 bases between the two germline ends. Per the germline V gene, CDR1 is KGHSH and CDR2 is LQKENI. The CDR3 DNA reads as TGTGCCAGCTCACGGACTGGCTTATACGAGCAGTACGTC. Amino acids: CASSRTGLYEQYV.

The chain carries TRBV20-1 and TRBJ2-5; the match to TRBD1 covers 12 bases. This CDR3 contains 14 residues. From germline, CDR1 is DFQATT and CDR2 SNEGSKA (reference sequence). V trimming: 3 bases; J trimming: 4 bases; junction bases outside the gene matches: 3. The CDR3 protein is CSARGTGGRETQYF. In nucleotides, the CDR3 is TGCAGTGCTAGGGGGACAGGGGGCCGAGAGACCCAGTACTTC.